Listed here are 13 T cell receptor beta chains from one sample, sequenced in a study of blood T cell repertoires in COVID-19. The protocol was immunoSEQ multiplex PCR, while the TCRdb copy is restricted to in-frame clones and leaves out a portion. Of under 100,000 clones in the sample, 89% were seen once. Material: peripheral blood. All receptors derive from a man aged 50-59 years with acute or convalescent COVID-19.

The V call is TRBV7-3, the J call TRBJ2-3; 8 nucleotides match TRBD1. Trimming cost V 5 bases and J 0 bases; bases outside gene matches: 7. Germline loops: CDR1 SGHTA, CDR2 FQGTGA. The CDR3 totals 16 residues. The CDR3 sequence: CASSVGQGSSTDTQYF. As DNA, the CDR3 is TGTGCCAGCAGCGTCGGACAGGGTTCTAGCACAGATACGCAGTATTTT.

J is TRBJ2-3 and V is TRBV6-5, with 8 bases that match TRBD2. The CDR3 totals 14 residues. Germline V gene data show CDR1 as MNHEY and CDR2 as SVGAGI. Trimming at V came to 7 bases and at J to 14 bases, leaving 17 bases not matched to a gene. The CDR3 DNA follows: TGTGCCAGCACTATCCCAGGGGAGGGACTAGGCCTGTATTTT. This codes for CASTIPGEGLGLYF.

The sample holds one count of this clone. V usage is TRBV7-9 and J usage is TRBJ2-1, with 7 bases aligning to TRBD1. V lost 5 bases to trimming and J lost 9 bases; unmatched junction nucleotides: 13. The CDR3 length is 15 residues. Germline CDR1 is SEHNR and CDR2 is FQNEAQ (reference sequence). The CDR3 nucleotides read TGTGCCAGCAGCAAGCTCCAACAGGGGAGCGGTGAGCAGTTCTTC. This gives the protein CASSKLQQGSGEQFF.

The chain couples TRBV2 to TRBJ1-5, with D perhaps TRBD1 (5 bases). Trimming removed 3 bases at V and 0 bases at J, with 9 bases between. The germline gives CDR1 SNHLY, CDR2 FYNNEI. This CDR3 has 15 amino acids. The DNA of the CDR3 is TGTGCCAGCAGTGATTGGGGCCGTAGCAATCAGCCCCAGCATTTT. Translated, it gives CASSDWGRSNQPQHF.

V gene TRBV2 combines with J gene TRBJ1-1; D uncertain. Germline V gene data show CDR1 as SNHLY and CDR2 as FYNNEI. The V end lost 6 bases, the J end lost 10 bases, and 15 bases lay between the germline ends. The CDR3 has 12 residues. The CDR3 region is CASRIDRDVAFF. The CDR3 DNA follows: TGTGCCAGCAGAATAGATCGTGATGTAGCTTTCTTT.

To note about this clone: Relative to the germline gene, one junction end is altered; a read error may explain this. The chain has TRBV7-9 and TRBJ1-2; 10 nucleotides agree with TRBD1. Germline loops: CDR1 SEHNR, CDR2 FQNEAQ (reference sequence). This CDR3 region has 13 residues. CDR3 region: CASSSGTGENYLF. CDR3 sequence (DNA): TGTGCCAGCAGCTCAGGGACAGGGGAAAACTACCTCTTC.

V and J are TRBV29-1 and TRBJ1-2, with 12 bases that match TRBD1. CDR3 length: 15 residues. Germline assignment: CDR1 SQVTM and CDR2 ANQGSEA. This chain's CDR3 is CSATGGTGGNYGYTF. The CDR3 DNA reads as TGCAGTGCAACCGGGGGGACAGGGGGCAACTATGGCTACACCTTC.

The CDR3 protein is CAWGSGVNTIYF. The CDR3 nucleotides read TGTGCCTGGGGTTCAGGGGTAAACACCATATATTTT. The chain recombines TRBV30 with TRBJ1-3, with D possibly TRBD1 on 6 matching bases. Trimming took off 5 bases at V and 6 bases at J, with 11 bases between the two ends. The CDR3 is made up of 12 amino acids. Germline values: CDR1 GTSNPN, CDR2 SVGIG (reference sequence). Full variable domain (remainder filled in from reference TRBV30 and TRBJ1-3): SQTIHQWPATLVQPVGSPLSLECTVEGTSNPNLYWYRQAAGRGLQLLFYSVGIGQISSEVPQNLSASRPQDRQFILSSKKLLLSDSGFYLCAWGSGVNTIYFGEGSWLTVV.

The genes are TRBV19 and TRBJ2-4, with a tentative D call TRBD1 (6 bases). Trimming cost V 3 bases and J 16 bases, with 16 bases left between them. The CDR3 consists of 12 residues. CDR1 is LNHDA, CDR2 SQIVND, per germline (reference sequence). The CDR3 reads CASSIVQGPYYF. The CDR3 DNA reads as TGTGCCAGTAGTATTGTCCAGGGGCCTTACTACTTC.

The chain's CDR3 is CASDRQGAGEQYF. In DNA form, the CDR3 reads TGTGCCAGCGATCGACAGGGAGCGGGCGAGCAGTACTTC. This sequence joins TRBV2 and TRBJ2-7, with D perhaps matching TRBD1 (7 bases). The germline V gene has CDR1 SNHLY and CDR2 FYNNEI. CDR3 length: 13 amino acids. The V end was cut by 8 bases, the J end by 6 bases, with 17 bases between. Complete variable domain (other parts from reference TRBV2 and TRBJ2-7): EPEVTQTPSHQVTQMGQEVILRCVPISNHLYFYWYRQILGQKVEFLVSFYNNEISEKSEIFDDQFSVERPDGSNFTLKIRSTKLEDSAMYFCASDRQGAGEQYFGPGTRLTVT.

V is TRBV30 and J is TRBJ2-7, with D unresolved. This CDR3 is built from 12 residues. Trimming took off 2 bases at V and 9 bases at J, with 14 bases between the two ends. Germline V gene lookup returns CDR1 GTSNPN and CDR2 SVGIG (reference sequence). The CDR3, as DNA: TGTGCCTGGAGTACGGCCGCGGTCGGGCAGTACTTC. This gives the protein CAWSTAAVGQYF.

This chain uses TRBV11-1 with TRBJ2-1; TRBD2 might be the D (6 bases). V gave up 8 bases and J gave up 5 bases, with 19 bases separating them. CDR1 and CDR2 (germline): SGHAT, FQDESV (reference sequence). This CDR3 region has 15 residues. CDR3 bases: TGTGCCAGCGGCAACTCAGTCGGGGGAGACAATGAGCAGTTCTTC. Translation gives CASGNSVGGDNEQFF.

The chain uses TRBV6-1 and TRBJ1-1; TRBD1 matches 7 bases. CDR3 length: 13 residues. Germline V CDR1 and CDR2: MNHNS, SASEGT. The trim removed 7 bases at V and 1 base at J, leaving 3 bases unmatched. The CDR3: CASTPGGNTEAFF. The CDR3, as DNA: TGTGCCAGCACCCCAGGGGGGAACACTGAAGCTTTCTTT.